The clone carrying this T cell receptor (beta chain) was observed a few times. What it recognizes is unknown. A deep-level run was used for the assay. Sequencing was performed with immunoSEQ multiplex PCR; in TCRdb, only in-frame clones are kept and a portion is missing. Found here are hundreds of thousands of clones, roughly 83% of them singletons; the top ten hold under 15%. This entry comes from a study of shared clonotypes between healthy human individuals. Study-wide results and limits: Few donors limited the genetic and exposure-history diversity represented. Sampling covered blood only; tissue repertoires likely differ.

All donors qualified as healthy HIV-negative adults and had experienced no recent acute infections or vaccinations. V was clipped by 6 bases and J by 0 bases, with 14 bases between them. CDR3 length: 15 residues. Germline assignment: CDR1 KGHSH and CDR2 LQKENI. The sample was PBMCs. The receptor comes from a woman aged 35 to 49 in good health. Some clones in this sample may be carry-over from other donors' samples. The rearrangement joins TRBV18 to TRBJ1-1; D is perhaps TRBD1 (6 bases). The CDR3 bases are TGTGCCAGCTCCCGACAGGCGAATCTGAACACTGAAGCTTTCTTT. This sequence encodes CASSRQANLNTEAFF.